The T cell receptor beta chain under discussion was sequenced for a study of sequential checkpoint blockade in melanoma. Overall study: First-line arms were nivolumab then ipilimumab, or the reverse, randomized 1:1. Matched biopsies came pretreatment and at week 13 for about 24 patients. Study-wide results and caveats: PD-L1 staining and CD8+ counts, not mutational load, tracked tumor T-cell clonality.

This table comes from immunoSEQ multiplex PCR, and its TCRdb copy is limited to in-frame clones, with some not included. The sample includes about 7,900 clones, around 24% seen only once; the top ten take almost 6%. Germline V lookup: CDR1 MDHEN, CDR2 SYDVKM. This CDR3 comprises 12 residues. V lost 0 bases and J lost 4, with 3 bases in between. Of note for this clone: Its specificity is unknown.

Regarding treatment: randomized to nivolumab then ipilimumab (arm A) or the reverse (arm B). Patients had received no earlier DNA-damaging chemotherapy. This chain uses TRBV28 with TRBJ2-5; D is unclear. Sample: tumor tissue (inferred from file names), taken from a patient given nivolumab and ipilimumab in sequence. This receptor was obtained from a human donor with melanoma. The CDR3 loop reads CASSLWRETQYF. The CDR3 coding sequence is TGTGCCAGCAGTTTATGGCGAGAGACCCAGTACTTC.